Listed here are 5 T cell receptor beta chains from one sample, sequenced in a study of sequential checkpoint blockade in melanoma. Treatment of the sample: randomized to nivolumab then ipilimumab (arm A) or the reverse (arm B). TCRdb's table, derived via immunoSEQ multiplex PCR, lists solely in-frame clones and lacks some. Of fewer than 950 clones in the sample, less than 25% were seen once. Sequencing used tumor tissue (inferred from file names), obtained from a patient given nivolumab and ipilimumab in sequence. The receptors were gathered from a human donor with melanoma.

The V call is TRBV11-3, the J call TRBJ1-1, with D unclear. The CDR3 totals 15 residues. Trimming cost V 5 bases and J 0 bases, with 13 bases left between them. Germline values: CDR1 SGHNT, CDR2 YENEEA. CDR3 coding DNA: TGTGCCAGCAGCCGCCGGGGTGTTCTGAACACTGAAGCTTTCTTT. It yields the protein CASSRRGVLNTEAFF.

By share of the sample, this clone is large. The chain uses TRBV18 and TRBJ2-7, with a possible D match to TRBD1 (5 bases). The germline CDR1 and CDR2 sequences are KGHSH and LQKENI. This CDR3 has 17 residues. V lost 2 bases and J lost 4, with 21 bases in between. The CDR3, as DNA: TGTGCCAGCTCACCAACTCTTTTACGGCAGGGCTGGTACGAGCAGTACTTC. This codes for CASSPTLLRQGWYEQYF.

There are a few counts of this clone. This chain links TRBV12-5 with TRBJ2-2, with D possibly being TRBD1 or TRBD2 (5 bases each). Germline CDR1 and CDR2: LGHNT and FRNRAP. The CDR3 is 13 residues long. The CDR3 region is CATAGSWTGELFF. CDR3 DNA sequence: TGTGCCACTGCAGGGAGCTGGACCGGGGAGCTGTTTTTT.

This rearrangement joins TRBV7-6 to TRBJ2-3, with 7 nucleotides matching TRBD2. CDR1 and CDR2 from the germline V gene are SGHVS and FNYEAQ. Trimming at V came to 5 bases and at J to 1 base, leaving 9 bases not matched to a gene. The CDR3 length is 16 residues. In nucleotides, the CDR3 is TGTGCCAGCAGCCGGGGGAGGGGCAGTCGCACAGATACGCAGTATTTT. Encoded protein: CASSRGRGSRTDTQYF.

The table lists this clone with a few counts. V usage is TRBV29-1 and J usage is TRBJ2-2, with D possibly called TRBD1 or TRBD2 (5 bases each). In germline, CDR1 is SQVTM, CDR2 ANQGSEA. The CDR3 is made up of 12 amino acids. The V gene lost 2 bases and the J gene lost 6 bases, with 7 bases spanning the gap. For the CDR3, the DNA is TGCAGCGTTGAACGGGGCGCCGGGGAGCTGTTTTTT. Translated: CSVERGAGELFF.